The rows below give T cell receptor beta chains drawn from one sample of a study of CD4 T cells in relation to SARS-CoV-2 and coronaviruses. Their target antigens are unknown. Profiled with immunoSEQ multiplex PCR; TCRdb holds only in-frame clones, not every one. The data hold some 45,000 clones, with approximately 80% observed a single time. Sequencing input: naive CD4+ T cells from PBMCs, cultured in vitro. The receptors come from an adult with COVID-19. Each CDR3 is given with its conserved first and last residue. Fields, in order: D gene, J gene, V gene, CDR3 protein, CDR3 DNA. D genes are given only for firm matches.

- TRBJ2-2 TRBV21-1 CASSNFSTGRIDTGELFF TGTGCCAGCAGCAATTTTTCGACAGGGCGGATAGACACCGGGGAGCTGTTTTTT
- TRBJ2-4 TRBV15 CATSRVAKNIQYF TGTGCCACCAGCAGGGTAGCCAAAAACATTCAGTACTTC
- TRBJ1-2 TRBV28 CASSRQVRYYTF TGTGCCAGCAGTAGACAAGTTAGGTACTACACCTTC
- TRBJ1-5 TRBV6-5 CASSSRGVEPQHF TGTGCCAGCTCATCGAGGGGGGTCGAGCCCCAGCATTTT
- TRBJ2-3 TRBV5-1 CASSLEAASTDTQYF TGCGCCAGCAGCTTGGAAGCCGCAAGCACAGATACGCAGTATTTT
- TRBJ2-7 TRBV3-1/TRBV3-2 CASSPTRGYRVRQYF TGTGCCAGCAGCCCGACACGGGGGTATAGGGTTCGGCAGTACTTC
- TRBJ1-2 TRBV4-3 CASSQETRGSLYGYTF TGCGCCAGCAGCCAAGAAACCAGGGGTTCCCTCTATGGCTACACCTTC
TRBD2 TRBJ2-1 TRBV28 CASTTSGSFTEQFF TGTGCCAGCACCACTAGCGGGAGTTTTACCGAGCAGTTCTTC
TRBD2 TRBJ2-3 TRBV5-4 CASSLGLADSTVADTQYF TGTGCCAGCAGCTTAGGACTAGCGGATTCGACGGTGGCAGATACGCAGTATTTT
- TRBJ2-1 TRBV19 CASSQGNEQFF TGTGCCAGTAGTCAGGGTAATGAGCAGTTCTTC